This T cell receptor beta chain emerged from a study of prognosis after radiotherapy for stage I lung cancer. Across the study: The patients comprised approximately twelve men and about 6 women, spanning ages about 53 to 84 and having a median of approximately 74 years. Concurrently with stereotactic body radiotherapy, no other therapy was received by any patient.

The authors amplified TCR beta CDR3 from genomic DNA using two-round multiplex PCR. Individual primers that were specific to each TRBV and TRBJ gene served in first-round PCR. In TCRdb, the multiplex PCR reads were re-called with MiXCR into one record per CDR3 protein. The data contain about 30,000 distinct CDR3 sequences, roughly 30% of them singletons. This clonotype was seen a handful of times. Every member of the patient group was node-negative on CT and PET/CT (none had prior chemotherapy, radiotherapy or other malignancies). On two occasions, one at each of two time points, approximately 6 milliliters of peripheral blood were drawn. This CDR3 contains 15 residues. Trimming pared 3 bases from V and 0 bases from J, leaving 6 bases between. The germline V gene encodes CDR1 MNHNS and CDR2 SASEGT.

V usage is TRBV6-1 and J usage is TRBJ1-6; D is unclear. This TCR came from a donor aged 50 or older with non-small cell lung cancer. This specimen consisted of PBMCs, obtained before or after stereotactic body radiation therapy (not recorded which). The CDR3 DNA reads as TGTGCCAGCAGTGAGAGGGACTCCTATAATTCACCCCTCCACTTT. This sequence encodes CASSERDSYNSPLHF.